The 30 T cell receptor beta chains below come from one sample, sequenced in a study of T-cell reconstitution after alpha-beta-depleted transplantation in children. Unique molecular identifiers were built into the TCRbeta library. TCRdb re-called the PCR reads with MiXCR, one entry per CDR3 protein. The sample contains around 71,000 distinct CDR3 sequences, 7% to 8% of which appear only once. Sample: PBMCs from the stem cell graft donor, taken from the stem cell graft. These receptors were obtained from a human donor who donated a stem cell graft to a child with acute lymphoblastic leukemia.

The chain uses TRBV5-1 and TRBJ2-2, with 9 bases identical to TRBD2. Germline values: CDR1 SGHRS, CDR2 YFSETQ. The V segment lost 0 bases and the J segment 3 bases; nucleotides outside the gene matches: 9. There are 18 residues in the CDR3. The CDR3, as DNA: TGCGCCAGCAGCTTGGCGTCTTTTAGCGGGAGAGACACCGGGGAGCTGTTTTTT. This translates into CASSLASFSGRDTGELFF.

Sample share makes this clonotype medium-sized. This rearrangement joins TRBV12-3 or TRBV12-4 to TRBJ1-2; 8 nucleotides line up with TRBD1. Trimming removed 5 bases from V and 2 bases from J; junction bases left unmatched: 4. CDR3 length equals 14 residues. The CDR3: CASSPGQGNYGYTF. In DNA, the CDR3 is TGTGCCAGCAGTCCTGGACAGGGAAACTATGGCTACACCTTC.

This clonotype was counted many times. CDR3 region: CASSAGGYYGYTF. CDR3 DNA sequence: TGTGCCAGCAGTGCAGGGGGCTACTATGGCTACACCTTC. The chain employs TRBV25-1 and TRBJ1-2, with 8 bases fitting TRBD1. Germline-derived CDR1 and CDR2 are MGHDK and SYGVNS. J lost 3 bases, V lost 4 bases, and 1 base had no gene match. This CDR3 comprises 13 residues.

This clonotype was picked up many times. Here the CDR3 DNA reads TGCAGTGCTAGAGATCAGGGACTAGCGTTCTCCTACGAGCAGTACTTC. This encodes CSARDQGLAFSYEQYF. The V call is TRBV20-1, the J call TRBJ2-7, with 10 bases lining up with TRBD2. V gave up 0 bases and J gave up 0 bases; unmatched junction bases: 5. The CDR3 loop spans 16 amino acids. Germline assignment: CDR1 DFQATT and CDR2 SNEGSKA (reference sequence).

This clonotype was counted ten times or more. This rearrangement joins TRBV9 to TRBJ2-3, with 9 bases that match TRBD2. The trim removed 4 bases at V and 4 bases at J, leaving 4 bases unmatched. Germline lookup yields CDR1 SGDLS and CDR2 YYNGEE. The CDR3 contains 14 residues. In DNA, the CDR3 is TGTGCCAGCAGCCCCAGACTAGCGGCAGATACGCAGTATTTT. As protein: CASSPRLAADTQYF.

This clonotype was observed at least ten times. This sequence joins TRBV6-4 and TRBJ1-2, with a tentative D call TRBD1 (5 bases). The CDR3 is 15 residues long. CDR1 and CDR2 (germline): MRHNA, SNTAGT. With 3 bases removed from V and 0 bases from J, the gap between germline ends came to 11 bases. The CDR3 sequence is CASSEGDGSNYGYTF. CDR3 DNA: TGTGCCAGCAGTGAAGGGGACGGTTCTAACTATGGCTACACCTTC.

In its sample, this clonotype was seen many times. CDR3 DNA sequence: TGCGCCAGCAGTCGTTGGGCCGAGGATACGCAGTATTTT. This encodes CASSRWAEDTQYF. J is TRBJ2-3 and V is TRBV5-1; D remains ambiguous. Germline values: CDR1 SGHRS, CDR2 YFSETQ. Trimming shortened V by 5 bases and J by 6 bases, and 13 bases separated the two germline ends. The CDR3 is made up of 13 amino acids.

This clonotype was seen many times. The rearrangement links TRBV7-2 to TRBJ2-7; D tentatively fits TRBD1 or TRBD2 (5 bases each). The CDR3 has 16 amino acids. Trimming stripped 4 bases from V and 3 bases from J, with 19 bases between. Germline V gene data show CDR1 as SGHTA and CDR2 as FQGNSA. DNA of the CDR3: TGTGCCAGCAGCTCAAGGGACGGCCGGACCTTCTACGAGCAGTACTTC. Residues: CASSSRDGRTFYEQYF.

This clonotype turned up a few times. V is TRBV19 and J is TRBJ1-1; D ambiguous. Germline-derived CDR1 and CDR2 are LNHDA and SQIVND (reference sequence). The V gene lost 7 bases and the J gene lost 5 bases, with 8 bases spanning the gap. The CDR3 runs to 11 residues. The CDR3 bases are TGTGCCAGTAAGGAGAGTACTGAAGCTTTCTTT. Protein: CASKESTEAFF. Looking up the rest from reference TRBV19 and TRBJ1-1 gives the full variable domain: DGGITQSPKYLFRKEGQNVTLSCEQNLNHDAMYWYRQDPGQGLRLIYYSQIVNDFQKGDIAEGYSVSREKKESFPLTVTSAQKNPTAFYLCASKESTEAFFGQGTRLTVV.

The chain has TRBV20-1 and TRBJ2-5; D might be TRBD1 or TRBD2, each matching 6 bases. The V end was cut by 2 bases, the J end by 1 base, with 11 bases between. Germline V gene data show CDR1 as DFQATT and CDR2 as SNEGSKA (reference sequence). The CDR3 spans 14 residues. CDR3 coding DNA: TGCAGTGCTAGATTGGGGGGCTTCCAAGAGACCCAGTACTTC. This translates into CSARLGGFQETQYF.

There are many counts of this clonotype. V and J are TRBV5-1 and TRBJ2-5, with 11 bases fitting TRBD2. Germline CDR1 SGHRS, CDR2 YFSETQ. V lost 3 bases, J lost 2 bases, and 3 bases stayed unmatched. This CDR3 has 15 residues. The CDR3 DNA reads as TGCGCCAGCAGCTCCCTAGCGGGGGGTCAAGAGACCCAGTACTTC. Residues: CASSSLAGGQETQYF.

This clonotype was counted only a few times. The gene calls are TRBV6-2 or TRBV6-3 and TRBJ1-5; D possibly corresponds to TRBD1 (5 bases). With 2 bases removed from V and 9 bases from J, the gap between germline ends came to 20 bases. Germline V gene lookup returns CDR1 MNHEY and CDR2 SVGEGT. The CDR3 contains 16 residues. The CDR3 DNA sequence: TGTGCCAGCAGTTACGCTGACAGTACCCTCCATCGGCCCCAGCATTTT. Translated, it gives CASSYADSTLHRPQHF.

The rearrangement links TRBV10-3 to TRBJ2-6; no clear D gene. This CDR3 contains 15 residues. Per the germline V gene, CDR1 is ENHRY and CDR2 is SYGVKD. Trimming stripped 2 bases from V and 4 bases from J, with 9 bases between. As DNA, the CDR3 is TGTGCCATCAGTGAGGGCAGGTTCGGGGCCAACGTCCTGACTTTC. Protein sequence: CAISEGRFGANVLTF.

This clonotype was observed many times. This chain connects TRBV12-3 or TRBV12-4 to TRBJ2-7, with D perhaps TRBD1 (6 bases). With 4 bases removed from V and 2 bases from J, the gap between germline ends came to 12 bases. CDR3 length: 14 amino acids. CDR3 DNA sequence: TGTGCCAGCAGTTACCCGGACAGACCCTACGAGCAGTACTTC. Translation gives CASSYPDRPYEQYF.

The chain combines TRBV2 with TRBJ2-1, with 7 bases lining up with TRBD2. Germline trimming cut 4 bases from V and 4 bases from J; bases unmatched to any gene: 13. This CDR3 has 17 amino acids. The germline V gene encodes CDR1 SNHLY and CDR2 FYNNEI. CDR3 protein: CASSGGGGRLQYNEQFF. In nucleotides, the CDR3 is TGTGCCAGCAGTGGGGGGGGGGGTCGACTTCAGTACAATGAGCAGTTCTTC.

This clonotype was observed at least ten times. The rearrangement uses TRBV27 and TRBJ2-2; a possible D gene is TRBD1 (8 bases). CDR1 is MNHEY and CDR2 is SMNVEV in the germline V gene (reference sequence). The CDR3 is 17 amino acids. The V and J ends lost 5 bases and 8 bases respectively, with 24 bases between them. This CDR3 reads CASSRRWTGRAPGELFF. In nucleotides, the CDR3 is TGTGCCAGCAGTCGACGTTGGACAGGGAGGGCCCCAGGGGAGCTGTTTTTT.

This clonotype has only a few counts. The rearrangement joins TRBV28 to TRBJ2-1; 10 bases align to TRBD2. Looked up from germline, CDR1 is MDHEN and CDR2 is SYDVKM. This CDR3 has 15 residues. The V and J ends lost 5 bases and 10 bases, in that order; junction bases with no gene match: 11. Written as DNA, the CDR3 is TGTGCCAGCAGTCTAAGCGGGAGGGAGATCTGGGAGCAGTTCTTC. Its protein is CASSLSGREIWEQFF.

This clonotype was seen repeatedly, ten times or more. The chain employs TRBV5-1 and TRBJ1-4; 7 bases map to TRBD1. Germline CDR1 is SGHRS and CDR2 is YFSETQ. This CDR3 is built from 14 residues. V lost 3 bases to trimming and J lost 5 bases; unmatched junction nucleotides: 4. The CDR3 protein is CASSWGTANEKLFF. For the CDR3, the DNA is TGCGCCAGCAGCTGGGGGACAGCGAATGAAAAACTGTTTTTT.

The rearrangement joins TRBV10-2 to TRBJ2-1, with 10 bases identical to TRBD2. Trimming took 2 bases from V and 0 from J; bases not matched to a gene: 10. This CDR3 is built from 19 residues. Germline assignment: CDR1 WSHSY and CDR2 SAAADI. In DNA, the CDR3 is TGCGCCAGCAGTGAGCAGCTAGCGGGGGTTTCCCTCTCCTACAATGAGCAGTTCTTC. Translation: CASSEQLAGVSLSYNEQFF.

V and J are TRBV27 and TRBJ1-1, with 7 bases that match TRBD1. There are 14 residues in the CDR3. From germline, CDR1 is MNHEY and CDR2 SMNVEV (reference sequence). With 6 bases clipped from V and 3 bases from J, the junction kept 7 bases outside the gene matches. CDR3 nucleotide sequence: TGTGCCAGCAGGTTACAGGGGACGTACACTGAAGCTTTCTTT. It encodes CASRLQGTYTEAFF.

This clonotype was seen many times. The chain joins TRBV7-9 to TRBJ1-2, with D possibly TRBD1 on 5 matching bases. Trimming stripped 3 bases from V and 4 bases from J, with 9 bases between. The germline gives CDR1 SEHNR, CDR2 FQNEAQ (reference sequence). The CDR3 loop spans 13 amino acids. CDR3 nucleotides: TGTGCCAGCAGCTTGTCAGGGCTCTATGGCTACACCTTC. It codes for CASSLSGLYGYTF.

This clonotype was recorded at least ten times. In DNA, the CDR3 is TGTGCCAGCAGCAGATCCGGGACAGGGCCTTACAATGAGCAGTTCTTC. Protein product: CASSRSGTGPYNEQFF. V and J are TRBV6-1 and TRBJ2-1; 9 bases line up with TRBD1. Germline values: CDR1 MNHNS, CDR2 SASEGT. The trim removed 6 bases at V and 4 bases at J, leaving 10 bases unmatched. This CDR3 is 16 amino acids long.

The V gene is TRBV7-2, the J gene TRBJ2-7, with D hard to call. Looked up from germline, CDR1 is SGHTA and CDR2 is FQGNSA. This CDR3 has 13 residues. With 1 base removed from V and 7 bases from J, the gap between germline ends came to 11 bases. CDR3 DNA sequence: TGTGCCAGCAGCTTAGGCCCGCCATCGGAGCAGTACTTC. It specifies CASSLGPPSEQYF.

The sample holds many counts of this clonotype. The chain carries TRBV19 and TRBJ1-1; D remains ambiguous. Germline assignment: CDR1 LNHDA and CDR2 SQIVND (reference sequence). CDR3 size: 13 residues. V lost 9 bases and J 4 bases, leaving 15 bases between the germline ends. For the CDR3, the DNA is TGTGCCAGCCTAGGGTCTGGGAGCACTGAAGCTTTCTTT. Its translation is CASLGSGSTEAFF.

This clonotype was found many times. The rearrangement joins TRBV9 to TRBJ2-7; 11 nucleotides agree with TRBD1. V was pared by 0 bases and J by 6 bases, with 8 bases of the junction left unmatched. The CDR3 is 16 amino acids. Per the germline V gene, CDR1 is SGDLS and CDR2 is YYNGEE. CDR3 amino acids: CASSVEGTGGNVEQYF. The CDR3 DNA follows: TGTGCCAGCAGCGTAGAAGGGACAGGGGGTAACGTCGAGCAGTACTTC.

The chain employs TRBV6-4 and TRBJ1-2, with a possible D match to TRBD1 (5 bases). Germline V CDR1 and CDR2: MRHNA, SNTAGT. This CDR3 is built from 16 residues. The CDR3 region is CSPGAGHPSFNYGYTF. DNA for the CDR3: TGTTCCCCCGGGGCAGGGCACCCATCCTTCAACTATGGCTACACCTTC.

This clonotype was observed many times. V and J are TRBV28 and TRBJ1-5, with a possible D match to TRBD1 (5 bases). Trimming left V 1 base short and J 12 bases short, with 13 bases between. The CDR3 is made up of 13 amino acids. Germline V gives CDR1 MDHEN, CDR2 SYDVKM. CDR3 protein: CASSLFQGSLQHF. DNA of the CDR3: TGTGCCAGCAGTTTATTTCAGGGTTCTCTCCAGCATTTT.

This clonotype was found many times. J is TRBJ1-1 and V is TRBV7-8; the match to TRBD1 covers 7 bases. V shed 1 base, J shed 1 base, and the junction held 3 bases outside the gene matches. The length of the CDR3 is 15 residues. Germline-derived CDR1 and CDR2 are SGHVS and FQNEAQ. The CDR3 sequence is CASSLGQGSNTEAFF. For the CDR3, the DNA is TGTGCCAGCAGCTTAGGACAGGGATCGAACACTGAAGCTTTCTTT.

This clonotype was recorded many times. V gene TRBV5-1 combines with J gene TRBJ2-7; D is possibly TRBD1 or TRBD2 (5 bases each). Deletions cut 1 base from V and 3 bases from J, with 11 bases between. CDR1 is SGHRS, CDR2 YFSETQ, per germline. The length of the CDR3 is 14 residues. The CDR3 coding sequence is TGCGCCAGCAGCTTGACAGGACTTCACTACGAGCAGTACTTC. Amino acid sequence: CASSLTGLHYEQYF.

The chain has TRBV27 and TRBJ2-7; TRBD1 matches at 9 bases. Germline loops: CDR1 MNHEY, CDR2 SMNVEV (reference sequence). V shed 5 bases and J 5 bases; nucleotides not matched to a gene: 10. There are 15 residues in the CDR3. The CDR3 nucleotides read TGTGCCAGCAGTCCACCCGGGACAGGGTCCCACGAGCAGTACTTC. Amino acids: CASSPPGTGSHEQYF.